The clone carrying this T cell receptor (beta chain) was detected many times. The antigen is undetermined. This entry belongs to a study of T-cell reconstitution after alpha-beta-depleted transplantation in children. Study-level results: Surviving recipient T cells and thymic progenitors accounted for the high day-60 TCRbeta diversity observed in some patients. Newly produced T cells mostly accounted for T-cell counts and diversity one year post-transplant. By about two months after transplant, alpha-beta T cells reportedly arose from several hundred graft clones that had expanded.

Germline V gene data show CDR1 as SEHNR and CDR2 as FQNEAQ (reference sequence). The CDR3 runs 12 residues. Trimming removed 4 bases at V and 5 bases at J, with 9 bases between. Unique molecular identifiers featured in how the TCRbeta library was prepared. TCRdb reprocessed the PCR reads with MiXCR, giving one entry per CDR3 protein. The data contain tens of thousands of distinct CDR3 sequences, nearly 6.5% of them singletons. This chain joins TRBV7-9 and TRBJ2-7; D possibly uses TRBD1 or TRBD2 (5 bases each). This sequence was found in a child in the first two years of life who had a stem cell transplant for acute myeloid leukemia, so the T cells may come from the graft donor. The input for sequencing was peripheral blood, taken 60 days after TCRalphabeta/CD19-depleted stem cell transplant. The CDR3 coding sequence is TGTGCCAGCAGCTGGGGACGGGACGAGCAGTACTTC. Protein product: CASSWGRDEQYF.